The rows below give T cell receptor beta chains drawn from one sample of a study of cytomegalovirus exposure and HLA in healthy donors. Assay: immunoSEQ multiplex PCR; the TCRdb copy retains only in-frame clones and omits some. The repertoire has some 200,000 clones, 77% of them found once; the top ten carry roughly 2.5%. Sequenced sample: PBMCs. The receptors here all came from an older woman in good health and CMV-seropositive. Both conserved end residues are part of each CDR3. The D gene is left open where the match is weak. The size entry is marked missing in some rows and otherwise reads once, few, many or a size class.

j_gene: TRBJ1-2
d_gene: TRBD1
v_gene: TRBV5-5
abundance: .
CDR3nt: TGTGCCAGCAGCCCGACAGGGGACGCGTACTATGGCTACACCTTC
CDR3aa: CASSPTGDAYYGYTF

j_gene: TRBJ2-3
d_gene: TRBD2
v_gene: TRBV7-3
abundance: .
CDR3nt: TGTGCCAGCAGCCTGCTGGGACTAGCGGGGGGCCCAGCTGGGGTAGATACGCAGTATTTT
CDR3aa: CASSLLGLAGGPAGVDTQYF

j_gene: TRBJ2-3
d_gene: .
v_gene: TRBV10-1
abundance: .
CDR3nt: TGCGCCAGCAGTCAAAGCGGTTTTGAGACAGATACGCAGTATTTT
CDR3aa: CASSQSGFETDTQYF

j_gene: TRBJ1-5
d_gene: .
v_gene: TRBV9
abundance: .
CDR3nt: TGTGCCAGCAGCGTAGTTGGGGGGAGGAGCAATCAGCCCCAGCATTTT
CDR3aa: CASSVVGGRSNQPQHF

j_gene: TRBJ1-1
d_gene: .
v_gene: TRBV4-2
abundance: .
CDR3nt: TGTGCCAGCAGCCAGGGGGGGGGCTGGGCCTCAGCTTTCTTT
CDR3aa: CASSQGGGWASAFF

j_gene: TRBJ2-5
d_gene: TRBD2
v_gene: TRBV5-1
abundance: once
CDR3nt: TGCGCCAGCAGCTTGGACCCTCTAGCGGGAGGCCGCGAGACCCAGTACTTC
CDR3aa: CASSLDPLAGGRETQYF

j_gene: TRBJ2-3
d_gene: .
v_gene: TRBV20-1
abundance: .
CDR3nt: TGCAGTGCCAAGTCCGCGGCGCAGTATTTT
CDR3aa: CSAKSAAQYF

j_gene: TRBJ2-7
d_gene: TRBD1
v_gene: TRBV5-1
abundance: .
CDR3nt: TGCGCCAGCAGCCCGGACAGGGCCCCCTACGAGCAGTACTTC
CDR3aa: CASSPDRAPYEQYF

j_gene: TRBJ2-7
d_gene: TRBD1
v_gene: TRBV5-1
abundance: .
CDR3nt: TGCGCCAGCAGCCAGGGACAGTCCTACGAGCAGTACTTC
CDR3aa: CASSQGQSYEQYF

j_gene: TRBJ1-6
d_gene: .
v_gene: TRBV6-5
abundance: .
CDR3nt: TGTGCCAGTCGGGCGGGTGTAGATTCACCCCTCCACTTT
CDR3aa: CASRAGVDSPLHF

j_gene: TRBJ1-2
d_gene: .
v_gene: TRBV7-8
abundance: .
CDR3nt: TGTGCCAGCAGCTTAGATCAGACACATGGCTACACCTTC
CDR3aa: CASSLDQTHGYTF

j_gene: TRBJ2-7
d_gene: .
v_gene: TRBV28
abundance: once
CDR3nt: TGTGCCAGCAGCACTATGTCCTACGAGCAGTACTTC
CDR3aa: CASSTMSYEQYF

j_gene: TRBJ2-5
d_gene: .
v_gene: TRBV7-9
abundance: .
CDR3nt: TGTGCCAGCAGCCCGACAGAGCAAGAGACCCAGTACTTC
CDR3aa: CASSPTEQETQYF

j_gene: TRBJ2-1
d_gene: .
v_gene: TRBV5-1
abundance: .
CDR3nt: TGCGCCAGCGGCACAGAAGGCAATGAGCAGTTCTTC
CDR3aa: CASGTEGNEQFF

j_gene: TRBJ2-7
d_gene: .
v_gene: TRBV23-1
abundance: .
CDR3nt: TGCGCCAGCAGTCACTCGGACAGACTATCCTACGAGCAGTACTTC
CDR3aa: CASSHSDRLSYEQYF

j_gene: TRBJ1-5
d_gene: .
v_gene: TRBV25-1
abundance: .
CDR3nt: TGTGCCAGCAGTGAAGGCACAAACAATCAGCCCCAGCATTTT
CDR3aa: CASSEGTNNQPQHF

j_gene: TRBJ2-7
d_gene: TRBD1
v_gene: TRBV5-1
abundance: .
CDR3nt: TGCGCCAGCAGCTTCCGGGACAGGGGGTACGAGCAGTACTTC
CDR3aa: CASSFRDRGYEQYF

j_gene: TRBJ2-7
d_gene: .
v_gene: TRBV18
abundance: .
CDR3nt: TGTGCCAGCTCCCCTAGCGAGTTCTCCTACGAGCAGTACTTC
CDR3aa: CASSPSEFSYEQYF

j_gene: TRBJ2-3
d_gene: .
v_gene: TRBV18
abundance: .
CDR3nt: TGTGCCAGCTCACGTATCGAGGATACGCAGTATTTT
CDR3aa: CASSRIEDTQYF

j_gene: TRBJ2-3
d_gene: TRBD1
v_gene: TRBV5-1
abundance: .
CDR3nt: TGCGCCAGCAGCAGGGACAGGGGATCTAGCACAGATACGCAGTATTTT
CDR3aa: CASSRDRGSSTDTQYF

j_gene: TRBJ2-7
d_gene: TRBD2
v_gene: TRBV5-1
abundance: few
CDR3nt: TGCGCCAGCACCGCCACTAGCGGGGGGGCGGATTCCTACGAGCAGTACTTC
CDR3aa: CASTATSGGADSYEQYF

j_gene: TRBJ1-2
d_gene: TRBD1
v_gene: TRBV6-1
abundance: few
CDR3nt: TGTGCCAGCAGTTCCCCCCGGGGACAGGGAGAGGGCTACACCTTC
CDR3aa: CASSSPRGQGEGYTF

j_gene: TRBJ2-1
d_gene: TRBD2
v_gene: TRBV5-1
abundance: .
CDR3nt: TGCGCCAGCAGCTTGGGGCCTAGCGGGAGGAATGAGCAGTTCTTC
CDR3aa: CASSLGPSGRNEQFF

j_gene: TRBJ2-7
d_gene: TRBD1
v_gene: TRBV30
abundance: few
CDR3nt: TGTGCCTGGAGTGTACAGGGGGCTTTCGAGCAGTACTTC
CDR3aa: CAWSVQGAFEQYF

j_gene: TRBJ2-1
d_gene: TRBD1
v_gene: TRBV6-1
abundance: .
CDR3nt: TGTGCCAGCAGCCCGTTCACCGGGACAGGGGCCCTACTGTTCTTC
CDR3aa: CASSPFTGTGALLFF

j_gene: TRBJ2-7
d_gene: .
v_gene: TRBV4-2
abundance: few
CDR3nt: TGTGCCAGCAGCCAAGATCTCCGCTACGAGCAGTACTTC
CDR3aa: CASSQDLRYEQYF

j_gene: TRBJ2-7
d_gene: .
v_gene: TRBV7-9
abundance: .
CDR3nt: TGTTCCAGCAGCTTAACGGGTGGGGCCCTACCCTACGAGCAGTACTTC
CDR3aa: CSSSLTGGALPYEQYF

j_gene: TRBJ1-5
d_gene: .
v_gene: TRBV6-1
abundance: .
CDR3nt: TGCGCCAGCAGTGAAGGAATAGACAGTTATCAGCCCCAGCATTTT
CDR3aa: CASSEGIDSYQPQHF

j_gene: TRBJ1-1
d_gene: .
v_gene: TRBV6-5
abundance: .
CDR3nt: TGTGCCAGCAGTTACGATGGAGGGAACGCTGAAGCTTTCTTT
CDR3aa: CASSYDGGNAEAFF

j_gene: TRBJ1-2
d_gene: .
v_gene: TRBV7-8
abundance: .
CDR3nt: TGTGCCAGCAGCTCAACTCGGGACACGACCTATGGCTACACCTTC
CDR3aa: CASSSTRDTTYGYTF

j_gene: TRBJ1-1
d_gene: .
v_gene: TRBV6-1
abundance: .
CDR3nt: TGTGCCAGCATAACCGGGGGTGATCCCCCACTCGAAGCTTTCTTT
CDR3aa: CASITGGDPPLEAFF

j_gene: TRBJ1-4
d_gene: TRBD1
v_gene: TRBV4-3
abundance: .
CDR3nt: TGCGCCAGCAGCCCAGGACAGGTCGGAGAAAAACTGTTTTTT
CDR3aa: CASSPGQVGEKLFF

j_gene: TRBJ2-5
d_gene: .
v_gene: TRBV29-1
abundance: .
CDR3nt: TGCAGCGTTGAGGCAGATGCTAGGGAGACCCAGTACTTC
CDR3aa: CSVEADARETQYF

j_gene: TRBJ1-5
d_gene: .
v_gene: TRBV10-1
abundance: .
CDR3nt: TGCGCCAGCAGTTATAGCAATCAGCCCCAGCATTTT
CDR3aa: CASSYSNQPQHF

j_gene: TRBJ1-1
d_gene: .
v_gene: TRBV6-5
abundance: .
CDR3nt: TGTGCCAGCAGTCGGACAGCAAACACTGAAGCTTTCTTT
CDR3aa: CASSRTANTEAFF

j_gene: TRBJ1-1
d_gene: .
v_gene: TRBV19
abundance: .
CDR3nt: TGTGCCAGTAGTTACGGACATAAAGCTTTCTTT
CDR3aa: CASSYGHKAFF

j_gene: TRBJ1-1
d_gene: TRBD1
v_gene: TRBV9
abundance: .
CDR3nt: TGTGCCAGCAGCGTGACAGGGGGGGAGACTGAAGCTTTCTTT
CDR3aa: CASSVTGGETEAFF

j_gene: TRBJ1-2
d_gene: .
v_gene: TRBV28
abundance: .
CDR3nt: TGTGCCAGCACCTCGGGGGGGAACTATGGCTACACCTTC
CDR3aa: CASTSGGNYGYTF

j_gene: TRBJ2-7
d_gene: .
v_gene: TRBV5-1
abundance: few
CDR3nt: TGCGCCAGCAGCCCAACCGCCCGGGTATCCTACGAGCAGTACTTC
CDR3aa: CASSPTARVSYEQYF

j_gene: TRBJ2-1
d_gene: .
v_gene: TRBV10-3
abundance: .
CDR3nt: TGTGCCATCAGTGACAGGGACAATGAGCAGTTCTTC
CDR3aa: CAISDRDNEQFF

j_gene: TRBJ2-7
d_gene: .
v_gene: TRBV6-5
abundance: .
CDR3nt: TGTGCCAGCAGTTACTCGGTTGGGGGGAGCTCCTACGAGCAGTACTTC
CDR3aa: CASSYSVGGSSYEQYF